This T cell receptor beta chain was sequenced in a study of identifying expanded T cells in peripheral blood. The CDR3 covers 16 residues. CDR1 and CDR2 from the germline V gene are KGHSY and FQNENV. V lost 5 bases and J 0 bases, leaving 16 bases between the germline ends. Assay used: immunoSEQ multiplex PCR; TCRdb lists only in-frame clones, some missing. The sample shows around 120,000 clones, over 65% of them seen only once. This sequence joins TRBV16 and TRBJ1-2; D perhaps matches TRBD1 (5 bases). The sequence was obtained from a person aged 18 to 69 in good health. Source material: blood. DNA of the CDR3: TGTGCCAGCAGCTTTCAGACAGCCGGATCTAACTATGGCTACACCTTC. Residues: CASSFQTAGSNYGYTF. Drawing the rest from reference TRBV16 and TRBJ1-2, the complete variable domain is GEEVAQTPKHLVRGEGQKAKLYCAPIKGHSYVFWYQQVLKNEFKFLISFQNENVFDETGMPKERFSAKCLPNSPCSLEIQATKLEDSAVYFCASSFQTAGSNYGYTFGSGTRLTVV.